The source of this TCR beta chain is a study of patients and donors after allogeneic stem cell transplantation. Each CDR3 protein is one row after TCRdb ran MiXCR on the RT-PCR reads. The sample shows fewer than 200,000 distinct CDR3 sequences, approximately 30% of them seen only once. The ends were cut back, 3 bases at V and 5 bases at J, with 13 bases in the middle. CDR3 length: 15 amino acids. The sample comprised blood, either unsorted or a sorted T cell fraction (not recorded which). This sequence was found in a human donor who was either an allogeneic HSCT recipient or a stem cell or donor lymphocyte infusion donor (not recorded which). It is not recorded whose cells these are; they may come from a transplant donor. The chain uses TRBV12-3 or TRBV12-4 and TRBJ2-2; weak D call: TRBD2 (6 bases). The CDR3 sequence: CASSFGGPRTGELFF. The CDR3 DNA reads as TGTGCCAGCAGTTTCGGAGGGCCGCGAACCGGGGAGCTGTTTTTT.